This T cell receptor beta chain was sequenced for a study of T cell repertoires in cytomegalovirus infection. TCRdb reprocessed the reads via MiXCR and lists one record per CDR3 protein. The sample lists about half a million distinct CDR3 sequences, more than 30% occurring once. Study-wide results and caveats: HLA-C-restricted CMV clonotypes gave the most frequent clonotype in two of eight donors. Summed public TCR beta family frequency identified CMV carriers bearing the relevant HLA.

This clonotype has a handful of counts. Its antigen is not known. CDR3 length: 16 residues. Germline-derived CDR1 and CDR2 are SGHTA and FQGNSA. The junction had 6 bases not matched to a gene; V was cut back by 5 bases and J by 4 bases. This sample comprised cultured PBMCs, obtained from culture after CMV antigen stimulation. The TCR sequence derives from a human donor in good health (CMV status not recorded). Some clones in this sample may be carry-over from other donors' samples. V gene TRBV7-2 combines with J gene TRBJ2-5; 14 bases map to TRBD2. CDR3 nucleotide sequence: TGTGCCAGCAGCCCACGGACTAGCGGGAGGAGAGAGACCCAGTACTTC. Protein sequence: CASSPRTSGRRETQYF.